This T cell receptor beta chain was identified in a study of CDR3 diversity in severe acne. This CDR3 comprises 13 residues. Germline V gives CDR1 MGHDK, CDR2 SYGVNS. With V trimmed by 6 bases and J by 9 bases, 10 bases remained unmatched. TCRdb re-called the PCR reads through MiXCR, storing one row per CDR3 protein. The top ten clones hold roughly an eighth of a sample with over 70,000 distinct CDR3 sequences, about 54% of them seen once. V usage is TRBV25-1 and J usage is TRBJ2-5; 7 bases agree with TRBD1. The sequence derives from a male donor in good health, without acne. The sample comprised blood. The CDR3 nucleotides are TGTGCCAGCAGCATAACAGGGGTCGAGGCCCAGTACTTC. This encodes CASSITGVEAQYF.